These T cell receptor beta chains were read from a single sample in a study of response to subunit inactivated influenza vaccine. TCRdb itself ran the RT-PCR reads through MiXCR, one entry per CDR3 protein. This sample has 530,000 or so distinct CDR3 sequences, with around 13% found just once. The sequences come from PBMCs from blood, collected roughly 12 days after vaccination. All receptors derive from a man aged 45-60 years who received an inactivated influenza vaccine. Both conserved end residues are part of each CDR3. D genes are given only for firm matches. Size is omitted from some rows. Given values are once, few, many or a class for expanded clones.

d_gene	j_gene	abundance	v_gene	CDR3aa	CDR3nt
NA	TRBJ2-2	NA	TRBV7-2	CASSLFAGYTGELFF	TGTGCCAGCAGCTTATTTGCGGGGTACACCGGGGAGCTGTTTTTT
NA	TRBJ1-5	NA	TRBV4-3	CASSQDRTVSPLSPQHF	TGCGCCAGCAGCCAAGACCGGACAGTTAGCCCACTATCGCCCCAGCATTTT
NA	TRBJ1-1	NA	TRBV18	CASSPIPTGDTEAFF	TGTGCCAGCTCACCCATCCCCACCGGGGACACTGAAGCTTTCTTT
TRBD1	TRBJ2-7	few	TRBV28	CASSPRLGTGSSYEQYF	TGTGCCAGCAGCCCTCGACTCGGGACAGGGAGTTCGTACGAGCAGTACTTC
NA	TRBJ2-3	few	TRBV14	CASSQVRSRSTQYF	TGTGCCAGCAGCCAAGTTAGATCAAGGAGTACGCAGTATTTT
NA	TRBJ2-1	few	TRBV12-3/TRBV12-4	CASSTRPGPIYNEQFF	TGTGCCAGCAGTACCCGCCCGGGACCGATTTACAATGAGCAGTTCTTC
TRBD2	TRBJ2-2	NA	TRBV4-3	CASSPMGLAGITGELFF	TGCGCCAGCAGCCCCATGGGACTAGCGGGAATCACCGGGGAGCTGTTTTTT
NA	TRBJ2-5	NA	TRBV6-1	CASSLNGWGETQYF	TGTGCCAGCAGCCTAAACGGTTGGGGAGAGACCCAGTACTTC
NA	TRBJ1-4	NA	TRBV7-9	CASSLGRQSTNEKLFF	TGTGCCAGCAGCTTGGGGCGCCAGAGTACTAATGAAAAACTGTTTTTT
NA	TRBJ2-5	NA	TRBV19	CASSKQVTETQYF	TGTGCCAGTAGCAAGCAGGTAACAGAGACCCAGTACTTC
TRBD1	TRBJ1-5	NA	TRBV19	CASSTLGTGGHVPQHF	TGTGCCAGTAGTACCCTGGGGACAGGGGGCCATGTGCCCCAGCATTTT
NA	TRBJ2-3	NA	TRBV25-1	CASSQWADTQYF	TGTGCCAGCAGTCAGTGGGCGGATACGCAGTATTTT
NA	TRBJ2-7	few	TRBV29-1	CSVELLYEQYF	TGCAGCGTTGAGTTGCTTTACGAGCAGTACTTC
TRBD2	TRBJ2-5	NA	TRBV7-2	CASSLEGAGGLTQYF	TGTGCCAGCAGCTTAGAGGGAGCGGGAGGGTTGACCCAGTACTTC
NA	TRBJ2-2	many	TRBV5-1	CASSLAVHNTGELFF	TGCGCCAGCAGCTTGGCAGTCCATAACACCGGGGAGCTGTTTTTT
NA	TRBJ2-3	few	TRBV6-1	CASSVGPSSTDTQYF	TGTGCCAGCAGTGTCGGACCGTCTAGCACAGATACGCAGTATTTT
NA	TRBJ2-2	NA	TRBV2	CASRPGTLNTGELFF	TGTGCCAGCAGACCCGGTACCCTGAACACCGGGGAGCTGTTTTTT
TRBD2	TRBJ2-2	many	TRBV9	CASSTSLGLAANTGELFF	TGTGCCAGCAGCACAAGCCTCGGACTAGCGGCTAACACCGGGGAGCTGTTTTTT
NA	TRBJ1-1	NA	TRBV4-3	CASSQERGAERLAFF	TGCGCCAGCAGCCAAGAGAGGGGGGCAGAGAGGCTTGCTTTCTTT
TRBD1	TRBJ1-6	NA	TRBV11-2	CASSVSGTGVNSPLHF	TGTGCCAGCAGCGTATCCGGGACAGGGGTTAATTCACCCCTCCACTTT
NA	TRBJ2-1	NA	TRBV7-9	CASSLAHNNEQFF	TGTGCCAGCAGCTTAGCGCACAACAATGAGCAGTTCTTC
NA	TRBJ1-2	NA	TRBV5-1	CASSPRPDTDNYGYTF	TGCGCCAGCAGCCCGAGACCGGACACGGATAACTATGGCTACACCTTC
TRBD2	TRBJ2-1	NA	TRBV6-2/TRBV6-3	CASSYPELAGGPTSSYNEQFF	TGTGCCAGCAGTTACCCAGAACTAGCGGGAGGGCCTACGAGCTCCTACAATGAGCAGTTCTTC
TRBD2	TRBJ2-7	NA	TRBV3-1	CASSQTGLAGLYEQYF	TGTGCCAGCAGCCAGACGGGACTAGCGGGCCTCTACGAGCAGTACTTC
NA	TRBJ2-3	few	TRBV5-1	CASSFWGWVLNDTQYF	TGCGCCAGCAGCTTTTGGGGTTGGGTACTAAATGATACGCAGTATTTT
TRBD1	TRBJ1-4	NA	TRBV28	CASSSQGRNEKLFF	TGTGCCAGCAGTTCACAGGGGCGTAATGAAAAACTGTTTTTT
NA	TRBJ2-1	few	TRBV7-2	CASSLVAGRGYNEQFF	TGTGCCAGCAGCTTAGTGGCGGGGAGGGGGTACAATGAGCAGTTCTTC
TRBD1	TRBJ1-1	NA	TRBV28	CASRSGQGSGEAFF	TGTGCCAGCAGATCCGGACAGGGGAGCGGTGAAGCTTTCTTT
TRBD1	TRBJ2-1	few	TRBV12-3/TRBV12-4	CASSKPGQDSSYNEQFF	TGTGCCAGCAGTAAACCCGGACAGGACAGCTCCTACAATGAGCAGTTCTTC
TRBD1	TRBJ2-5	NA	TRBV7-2	CASSRDRVEETQYF	TGTGCCAGCAGCCGGGACAGGGTTGAGGAGACCCAGTACTTC
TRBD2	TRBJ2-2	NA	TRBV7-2	CASSFRLAGLSGELFF	TGTGCCAGCAGCTTCCGACTAGCGGGCCTTTCCGGGGAGCTGTTTTTT
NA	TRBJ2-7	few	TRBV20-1	CSARRSASPGYEQYF	TGCAGTGCTAGGAGGTCGGCCTCACCGGGCTACGAGCAGTACTTC
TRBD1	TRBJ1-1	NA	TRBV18	CASSPLTGGRKTEAFF	TGTGCCAGCTCACCACTCACAGGGGGAAGGAAAACTGAAGCTTTCTTT
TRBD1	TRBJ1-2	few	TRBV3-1	CASSRQGAGYTF	TGTGCCAGCAGCCGACAGGGGGCTGGCTACACCTTC
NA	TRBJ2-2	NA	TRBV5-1	CASKAGSPTGELFF	TGCGCCAGCAAGGCGGGGTCCCCGACCGGGGAGCTGTTTTTT
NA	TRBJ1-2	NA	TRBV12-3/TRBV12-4	CASSLQGHYGYTF	TGTGCCAGCAGTTTGCAGGGCCACTATGGCTACACCTTC
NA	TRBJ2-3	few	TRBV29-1	CSVDGGASRSTDTQYF	TGCAGCGTGGATGGGGGCGCGAGCCGGAGCACAGATACGCAGTATTTT
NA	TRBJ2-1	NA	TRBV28	CASTPSQGYYNEQFF	TGTGCCAGCACCCCGTCACAGGGCTACTACAATGAGCAGTTCTTC
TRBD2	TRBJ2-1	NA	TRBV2	CASRATLAGFYNEQFF	TGTGCCAGCAGGGCAACTCTAGCGGGATTCTACAATGAGCAGTTCTTC
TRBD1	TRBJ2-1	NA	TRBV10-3	CAISGDRERNEQFF	TGTGCCATCAGTGGGGACAGGGAAAGGAATGAGCAGTTCTTC
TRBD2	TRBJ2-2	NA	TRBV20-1	CSATTSGSRVGELFF	TGCAGTGCCACGACTAGCGGGAGTCGGGTCGGGGAGCTGTTTTTT
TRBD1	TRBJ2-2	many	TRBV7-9	CASSPIGGPATGELFF	TGTGCCAGCAGTCCTATAGGGGGCCCGGCCACCGGGGAGCTGTTTTTT
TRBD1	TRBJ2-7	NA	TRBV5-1	CASSLRQGGEQYF	TGCGCCAGCAGCTTGCGACAGGGTGGGGAGCAGTACTTC
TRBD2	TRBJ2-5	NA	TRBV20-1	CSAKRGQETQYF	TGCAGTGCTAAGCGGGGCCAAGAGACCCAGTACTTC
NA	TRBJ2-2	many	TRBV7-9	CASSHTGKNTGELFF	TGTGCCAGCAGCCACACCGGGAAGAACACCGGGGAGCTGTTTTTT
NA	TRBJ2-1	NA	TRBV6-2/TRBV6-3	CASSFHRPGDEQFF	TGTGCCAGCAGTTTCCACCGCCCCGGGGATGAGCAGTTCTTC
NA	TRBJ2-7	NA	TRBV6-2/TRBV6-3	CASSYPLTGVNEQYF	TGTGCCAGCAGTTACCCCCTGACTGGAGTGAACGAGCAGTACTTC
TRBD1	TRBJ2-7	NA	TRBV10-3	CAISSGTGSYEQYF	TGTGCCATCAGTTCCGGGACAGGGTCCTACGAGCAGTACTTC
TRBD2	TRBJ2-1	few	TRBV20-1	CSARRAGMNNEQFF	TGCAGTGCTAGACGAGCGGGAATGAACAATGAGCAGTTCTTC
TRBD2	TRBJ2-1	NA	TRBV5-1	CASSGTSGFKGNEQFF	TGCGCCAGCAGCGGAACTAGCGGCTTTAAGGGCAATGAGCAGTTCTTC
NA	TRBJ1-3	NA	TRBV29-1	CSVENLAGNTIYF	TGCAGCGTTGAAAATCTCGCTGGAAACACCATATATTTT
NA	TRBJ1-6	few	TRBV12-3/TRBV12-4	CASSFSGGRSPLHF	TGTGCCAGCAGTTTTTCGGGGGGTCGGTCACCCCTCCACTTT
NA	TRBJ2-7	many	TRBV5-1	CASSWGDKILYEQYF	TGCGCCAGCAGCTGGGGGGACAAGATCCTCTACGAGCAGTACTTC
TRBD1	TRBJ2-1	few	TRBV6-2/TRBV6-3	CASSYNRGSYNEQFF	TGTGCCAGCAGTTACAACAGGGGGTCCTACAATGAGCAGTTCTTC
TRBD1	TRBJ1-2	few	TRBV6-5	CASSYSGTGKGYTF	TGTGCCAGCAGTTACTCCGGGACAGGGAAAGGCTACACCTTC
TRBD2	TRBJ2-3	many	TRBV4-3	CASSQGLAGGPGTDTQYF	TGCGCCAGCAGCCAAGGTCTAGCGGGAGGGCCGGGCACAGATACGCAGTATTTT
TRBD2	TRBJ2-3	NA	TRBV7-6	CASSLFIGLASSTDTQYF	TGTGCCAGCAGCTTGTTTATTGGACTAGCGTCTAGCACAGATACGCAGTATTTT